Listed here are 18 T cell receptor beta chains from one sample, sequenced in a study of shared clonotypes between healthy human individuals. This table comes from immunoSEQ multiplex PCR, and its TCRdb copy is limited to in-frame clones, with some not included. The table includes about 1.5 million clones, approximately 97% detected once. Sequenced sample: naive CD4+ T cells sorted from blood. Subset: CD45RA+ positively selected. Source of these receptors: a man aged 25-45 years in good health.

The chain recombines TRBV5-6 with TRBJ2-7; 10 nucleotides align to TRBD1. The germline V gene encodes CDR1 SGHDT and CDR2 YYEEEE. The CDR3 is 15 amino acids. With V trimmed by 5 bases and J by 6 bases, 11 bases remained unmatched. CDR3 sequence (DNA): TGTGCCAGCAGAAAACCGGGACAGGGGAGGTTCGAGCAGTACTTC. The encoded protein is CASRKPGQGRFEQYF.

The chain carries TRBV11-3 and TRBJ2-5; 11 bases line up with TRBD2. There are 16 residues in the CDR3. Germline V gene sequence: CDR1 SGHNT, CDR2 YENEEA. The trim removed 5 bases at V and 2 bases at J, leaving 7 bases unmatched. The CDR3 sequence: CASSRGTSGPQETQYF. The CDR3 nucleotides are TGTGCCAGCAGCCGGGGGACTAGCGGACCACAAGAGACCCAGTACTTC.

This clone appeared a single time. CDR3 coding DNA: TGCGCCAGCAGCTCCTCGGGACTAAGCTACGAGCAGTACTTC. Translating gives CASSSSGLSYEQYF. The chain links TRBV5-1 to TRBJ2-7; 7 nucleotides align to TRBD2. The V and J ends lost 3 bases and 3 bases, in that order; junction bases with no gene match: 6. The CDR3 length is 14 residues. CDR1 and CDR2 from the germline V gene are SGHRS and YFSETQ. The variable domain in full, completed from reference TRBV5-1 and TRBJ2-7, reads KAGVTQTPRYLIKTRGQQVTLSCSPISGHRSVSWYQQTPGQGLQFLFEYFSETQRNKGNFPGRFSGRQFSNSRSEMNVSTLELGDSALYLCASSSSGLSYEQYFGPGTRLTVT.

The chain combines TRBV5-1 with TRBJ2-3, with 7 bases matching TRBD1. Germline-derived CDR1 and CDR2 are SGHRS and YFSETQ. Trimming cost V 7 bases and J 3 bases; bases outside gene matches: 2. The CDR3 contains 12 residues. CDR3 nucleotide sequence: TGCGCCAGCCGCAGGGGGACAGATACGCAGTATTTT. Translated, it gives CASRRGTDTQYF.

CDR3 DNA sequence: TGTGCCAGCAGCCAATTACTAGCGGGGCGTAGCACAGATACGCAGTATTTT. Its protein product is CASSQLLAGRSTDTQYF. J is TRBJ2-3 and V is TRBV4-2; 10 bases agree with TRBD2. The CDR3 totals 17 residues. V gave up 2 bases and J gave up 0 bases; unmatched junction bases: 5. CDR1 LGHNA and CDR2 YNFKEQ come from the germline V gene.

The DNA of the CDR3 is TGTGCCAGCAGTGGGCTAGCGGGTAAAGAGACCCAGTACTTC. Encoded protein: CASSGLAGKETQYF. This chain joins TRBV25-1 and TRBJ2-5, with 8 bases lining up with TRBD2. The V and J ends lost 4 bases and 3 bases, in that order; junction bases with no gene match: 4. The CDR3 length is 14 residues. Germline V gene lookup returns CDR1 MGHDK and CDR2 SYGVNS.

This sequence joins TRBV2 and TRBJ1-1; D gene unclear. This CDR3 has 13 amino acids. Germline lookup yields CDR1 SNHLY and CDR2 FYNNEI. Trimming removed 3 bases at V and 1 base at J, with 6 bases between. In DNA form, the CDR3 reads TGTGCCAGCAGTGATCAGCAGAACACTGAAGCTTTCTTT. This encodes CASSDQQNTEAFF.

This chain uses TRBV2 with TRBJ2-1; a weak D match, TRBD2 (6 bases). The CDR3 covers 15 residues. The germline gives CDR1 SNHLY, CDR2 FYNNEI. The V gene lost 8 bases and the J gene lost 0 bases, with 14 bases spanning the gap. The CDR3 sequence: CASGRGPASYNEQFF. CDR3 nucleotides: TGTGCCAGCGGGCGGGGCCCAGCCTCCTACAATGAGCAGTTCTTC.

Concerning this clone: Its ends do not fully match the called genes, so a read error is possible. The rearrangement links TRBV18 to TRBJ2-7, with 8 bases that match TRBD1. Looked up from germline, CDR1 is KGHSH and CDR2 is LQKENI. This CDR3 is built from 14 residues. The DNA for the CDR3 is TGTGCCACCTCACCTATTCCAGGGGGCGGCGAGCAGTACTTC. Encoded protein: CATSPIPGGGEQYF. The variable domain in full, completed from reference TRBV18 and TRBJ2-7, reads NAGVMQNPRHLVRRRGQEARLRCSPMKGHSHVYWYRQLPEEGLKFMVYLQKENIIDESGMPKERFSAEFPKEGPSILRIQQVVRGDSAAYFCATSPIPGGGEQYFGPGTRLTVT.

V and J are TRBV29-1 and TRBJ2-7, with TRBD2 matching over 11 bases. The germline CDR1 and CDR2 sequences are SQVTM and ANQGSEA. The CDR3 length is 12 residues. CDR3 coding DNA: TGCAGATCTAGCGGGAGGTTCTACGAGCAGTACTTC. This translates into CRSSGRFYEQYF.

The chain recombines TRBV4-1 with TRBJ2-2; no clear D gene. Trimming shortened V by 2 bases and J by 1 base, and 8 bases separated the two germline ends. Germline V gives CDR1 MGHRA, CDR2 YSYEKL. This CDR3 has 15 residues. CDR3 sequence (DNA): TGCGCCAGCAGCCAAAGAATAGGGAACACCGGGGAGCTGTTTTTT. Amino acids: CASSQRIGNTGELFF.

This clone is a singleton in its sample. This chain connects TRBV6-5 to TRBJ2-7; 8 bases match TRBD2. CDR3 size: 14 residues. From germline, CDR1 is MNHEY and CDR2 SVGAGI. Trimming removed 7 bases from V and 7 bases from J; junction bases left unmatched: 12. The CDR3 bases are TGTGCCAGCACCCGCGGGGTAGCGGGATCTGAGCAGTACTTC. Translating it yields CASTRGVAGSEQYF.

V gene TRBV6-5 combines with J gene TRBJ1-3; D is ambiguous. CDR1 and CDR2 from the germline V gene are MNHEY and SVGAGI. Deletions cut 6 bases from V and 0 bases from J, with 12 bases between. The CDR3 extends over 15 amino acids. CDR3 in DNA: TGTGCCAGCAGGGTTACGGAAAGCTCTGGAAACACCATATATTTT. This encodes CASRVTESSGNTIYF.

The V and J genes are TRBV5-1 and TRBJ2-2; the D gene is possibly TRBD2 (5 bases). The CDR3 covers 14 residues. V shed 2 bases and J shed 5 bases, with 10 bases lying between them. The germline V gene encodes CDR1 SGHRS and CDR2 YFSETQ. CDR3 loop: CASSLRGMTGELFF. The CDR3 DNA follows: TGCGCCAGCAGCTTACGAGGGATGACCGGGGAGCTGTTTTTT.

CDR3 region: CASSLDYQETQYF. CDR3 nucleotide sequence: TGTGCCAGCAGCTTAGACTACCAAGAGACCCAGTACTTC. The V gene is TRBV7-3, the J gene TRBJ2-5; D remains ambiguous. Trimming took off 2 bases at V and 0 bases at J, with 4 bases between the two ends. Germline CDR1 reads SGHTA; CDR2 reads FQGTGA. The CDR3 consists of 13 residues.

J is TRBJ2-5 and V is TRBV7-3; D may match TRBD1 or TRBD2 (5 bases each). Germline CDR1 and CDR2: SGHTA and FQGTGA. Trimming took off 6 bases at V and 9 bases at J, with 26 bases between the two ends. This CDR3 spans 16 amino acids. As DNA, the CDR3 is TGTGCCAGCAGGGCGATTGGGGGTCTTCCAACACAGCCCCAGTACTTC. This sequence encodes CASRAIGGLPTQPQYF.

J is TRBJ1-2 and V is TRBV2; 7 positions agree with TRBD1. The CDR3 sequence is 17 residues long. Germline CDR1 SNHLY, CDR2 FYNNEI. V lost 7 bases, J lost 4 bases, and 18 bases stayed unmatched. The CDR3, as DNA: TGTGCCAGCACCACAGACGGACAGGCCGGTCTGTTCTATGGCTACACCTTC. This gives the protein CASTTDGQAGLFYGYTF.

J is TRBJ1-1 and V is TRBV12-5, with a weak D call TRBD1 (6 bases). CDR3 length: 14 amino acids. In germline, CDR1 is LGHNT, CDR2 FRNRAP. Trimming shortened V by 6 bases and J by 4 bases, and 15 bases separated the two germline ends. In nucleotides, the CDR3 is TGTGCTAGTGGATTCGGGGGGCGCGTCACTGAAGCTTTCTTT. This translates into CASGFGGRVTEAFF.